This TCR beta chain emerged from a study of blood T cell repertoires in COVID-19. Study overall: Collection of acute and convalescent COVID-19 samples took place in the United States, Italy and Spain. T cells, B-cell-depleted T cells, or PBMCs provided the cDNA or gDNA that served as material.

Per the authors' pipeline: Nucleated cell counts were estimated from reference gene primer amplification. The repertoire was sequenced with immunoSEQ multiplex PCR; TCRdb's copy has only in-frame clones and lacks some. V, J and clone size were drawn from that table, and D and trimming were deduced from the DNA. The sample comprises roughly 200,000 clones, approximately 89% of which are singletons, and 3.5% to 4.5% rests with the top ten. The source is a woman aged 30 to 39 with acute or convalescent COVID-19. The sample taken for sequencing was peripheral blood.

The CDR3 DNA follows: TGTGCCAGCAGCAAGTGGGACTCGGAGGATACGCAGTATTTT. This gives the protein CASSKWDSEDTQYF. J is TRBJ2-3 and V is TRBV11-3, with D maybe TRBD2 (6 bases). This CDR3 is 14 amino acids long. The V and J ends lost 5 bases and 6 bases respectively, with 15 bases between them. The germline gives CDR1 SGHNT, CDR2 YENEEA.